The 10 T cell receptor beta chains listed next were all sequenced from one sample in a study of T cells in Graves' hyperthyroidism and ophthalmopathy. Amplification targeted TCR beta CDR3 regions from RNA transcripts. First-round RT-PCR with HTBI primers amplified the TCR CDR3 region. TCRdb redid the calling of the multiplex PCR reads with MiXCR, one entry per CDR3 protein. In the table there are 250,000 to 300,000 distinct CDR3 sequences, roughly 13% of which are singletons. Specimen: blood. The receptors were sampled from a woman aged 40 to 50 with Graves' hyperthyroidism.

The chain is built from TRBV29-1 and TRBJ2-7; D not resolved. With 6 bases removed from V and 2 bases from J, the gap between germline ends came to 14 bases. The germline V gene encodes CDR1 SQVTM and CDR2 ANQGSEA. The CDR3 length is 13 residues. The CDR3 protein is CSVLAEKTYEQYF. DNA for the CDR3: TGCAGCGTGTTGGCAGAGAAGACCTACGAGCAGTACTTC.

This clonotype was seen repeatedly, ten times or more. This chain connects TRBV28 to TRBJ2-1; D remains unclear. Germline CDR1 and CDR2: MDHEN and SYDVKM. Trimming stripped 7 bases from V and 0 bases from J, with 4 bases between. The CDR3 is 12 residues long. The CDR3, as DNA: TGTGCCAGCACGAGCTCCTACAATGAGCAGTTCTTC. Translated: CASTSSYNEQFF.

This clonotype was observed many times. The chain combines TRBV3-1 with TRBJ1-3; D ambiguous. V gave up 4 bases and J gave up 5 bases, with 12 bases separating them. The CDR3 is made up of 14 amino acids. Germline assignment: CDR1 LGHDT and CDR2 YNNKEL (reference sequence). The CDR3 is CASSRGTGRNTIYF. For the CDR3, the DNA is TGTGCCAGCAGCCGCGGAACCGGTAGAAACACCATATATTTT.

The chain recombines TRBV4-1 with TRBJ1-5; a possible D gene is TRBD1 (6 bases). Germline loops: CDR1 MGHRA, CDR2 YSYEKL. With 3 bases removed from V and 2 bases from J, the gap between germline ends came to 17 bases. The CDR3 contains 17 residues. The CDR3 DNA follows: TGCGCCAGCAGCCAGGGGCTACAGGGTAGTCGCAATCAGCCCCAGCATTTT. This sequence encodes CASSQGLQGSRNQPQHF.

The J gene is TRBJ1-4, the V gene TRBV28; perhaps TRBD1 as D (6 bases). The CDR3 contains 16 residues. V shed 2 bases and J shed 1 base, with 11 bases lying between them. The germline gives CDR1 MDHEN, CDR2 SYDVKM. CDR3 nucleotide sequence: TGTGCCAGCAGTTTAGGATCAGGGGTAACTAATGAAAAACTGTTTTTT. Encoded protein: CASSLGSGVTNEKLFF.

This clonotype was found many times. The genes are TRBV2 and TRBJ2-7; 10 bases align to TRBD2. CDR1 and CDR2 (germline): SNHLY, FYNNEI. V lost 5 bases, J lost 5 bases, and 9 bases stayed unmatched. The length of the CDR3 is 15 residues. The CDR3 spells CASSTGAGGPHEQYF. The CDR3 bases are TGTGCCAGCAGTACAGGAGCGGGAGGGCCCCACGAGCAGTACTTC. Full variable domain (missing parts from reference TRBV2 and TRBJ2-7): EPEVTQTPSHQVTQMGQEVILRCVPISNHLYFYWYRQILGQKVEFLVSFYNNEISEKSEIFDDQFSVERPDGSNFTLKIRSTKLEDSAMYFCASSTGAGGPHEQYFGPGTRLTVT.

V and J are TRBV20-1 and TRBJ2-1, with 9 bases matching TRBD2. Unmatched junction bases numbered 4, after V lost 0 bases and J lost 4 bases. The V gene's germline CDR1 is DFQATT and CDR2 SNEGSKA (reference sequence). CDR3 size: 15 residues. DNA of the CDR3: TGCAGTGCTAGAGATATGGCGGGAGGGTACAATGAGCAGTTCTTC. It encodes CSARDMAGGYNEQFF.

This clonotype came up many times. Sequence at one end of the junction differs from germline and may be a read error. This chain joins TRBV2 and TRBJ2-3; the match to TRBD2 covers 13 bases. The CDR3 contains 14 residues. Germline lookup yields CDR1 SNHLY and CDR2 FYNNEI. The CDR3 sequence: CASSEGTSGNTQYF. For the CDR3, the DNA is TGTGCCAGCAGCGAAGGGACTAGCGGGAATACGCAGTATTTT. The entire variable domain, with the rest obtained from reference TRBV2 and TRBJ2-3, is as follows: EPEVTQTPSHQVTQMGQEVILRCVPISNHLYFYWYRQILGQKVEFLVSFYNNEISEKSEIFDDQFSVERPDGSNFTLKIRSTKLEDSAMYFCASSEGTSGNTQYFGPGTRLTVL.

A few counts support this clonotype. The chain has TRBV11-2 and TRBJ2-5; D is unclear. V was clipped by 2 bases and J by 0 bases, with 7 bases between them. This CDR3 has 14 residues. Germline-derived CDR1 and CDR2 are SGHAT and FQNNGV. The CDR3 here is CASSLRRHQETQYF. The CDR3 DNA reads as TGTGCCAGCAGCTTAAGACGTCACCAAGAGACCCAGTACTTC.

This clonotype was detected ten times or more. The genes are TRBV6-2 or TRBV6-3 and TRBJ2-7; TRBD1 matches 7 bases. J lost 4 bases, V lost 6 bases, and 6 bases had no gene match. The germline V gene encodes CDR1 MNHEY and CDR2 SVGEGT. This CDR3 is 13 amino acids long. In DNA form, the CDR3 reads TGTGCCAGCAGGATGACAGGGATATACGAGCAGTACTTC. This encodes CASRMTGIYEQYF.